The next 27 T cell receptor beta chains were all read from a single sample in a study of blood T cell repertoires in COVID-19 (TCRdb year 2020). The library was produced with the immunoSEQ multiplex PCR assay. TCRdb holds this immuneACCESS table with in-frame rearrangements only. Some clones are missing; in checked studies, unresolved V genes explain under half, and the rest has no known cause. The sample table records some 36,000 clones; more than 85% of these occur just once. Roughly two fifths of the sample lies in the top ten. Sample: peripheral blood. These receptors were obtained from a man aged 60-69 years with active or convalescent COVID-19.

The rearrangement uses TRBV7-9 and TRBJ1-2, with TRBD1 matching 9 bases. The CDR3 loop spans 15 amino acids. Unmatched junction bases numbered 8, after V lost 3 bases and J lost 6 bases. Germline lookup yields CDR1 SEHNR and CDR2 FQNEAQ (reference sequence). CDR3 region: CASSFSQGAENGYTF. As DNA, the CDR3 is TGTGCCAGCAGCTTCTCACAGGGGGCGGAGAATGGCTACACCTTC.

The V call is TRBV18, the J call TRBJ2-7; D perhaps matches TRBD1 (5 bases). Germline CDR1 and CDR2: KGHSH and LQKENI. CDR3 size: 15 residues. With 5 bases removed from V and 0 bases from J, the gap between germline ends came to 14 bases. Written as DNA, the CDR3 is TGTGCCAGCTCAAATTCCAGGGTGGGCTCCTACGAGCAGTACTTC. Protein product: CASSNSRVGSYEQYF.

The V gene is TRBV21-1, the J gene TRBJ2-3; whether TRBD1, the table's D call, matches the DNA was not checked. TRBV21-1 is flagged as a pseudogene. The CDR3 has 16 residues. In DNA form, the CDR3 reads TGTGCCAGCAGGGAGACAGGAGACCTAAGCACAGATACGCAGTATTTT. Residues: CASRETGDLSTDTQYF.

This chain joins TRBV28 and TRBJ2-4, with 7 bases matching TRBD2. The ends lost 6 bases at V and 1 base at J; junction bases unmatched: 0. Germline V gives CDR1 MDHEN, CDR2 SYDVKM. This CDR3 is 13 amino acids long. In nucleotides, the CDR3 is TGTGCCAGCAGGGGGGGGGCCAAAAACATTCAGTACTTC. Its protein product is CASRGGAKNIQYF.

The V and J genes are TRBV5-1 and TRBJ1-1, with D hard to call. The germline CDR1 and CDR2 sequences are SGHRS and YFSETQ. The CDR3 extends over 17 amino acids. V was shortened by 2 bases and J by 2 bases, with 19 bases between the two germline ends. The CDR3 region is CASSFGRVSTRNTEAFF. The CDR3, as DNA: TGCGCCAGCAGCTTCGGTAGGGTATCCACTAGAAACACTGAAGCTTTCTTT. Full variable domain (missing parts from reference TRBV5-1 and TRBJ1-1): KAGVTQTPRYLIKTRGQQVTLSCSPISGHRSVSWYQQTPGQGLQFLFEYFSETQRNKGNFPGRFSGRQFSNSRSEMNVSTLELGDSALYLCASSFGRVSTRNTEAFFGQGTRLTVV.

This sequence joins TRBV7-8 and TRBJ1-4; D is undetermined. V was clipped by 5 bases and J by 0 bases, with 10 bases between them. This CDR3 comprises 15 residues. Germline lookup yields CDR1 SGHVS and CDR2 FQNEAQ. In DNA form, the CDR3 reads TGTGCCAGCAGCCCCCGTCGCGCAACTAATGAAAAACTGTTTTTT. Amino acids: CASSPRRATNEKLFF.

The chain recombines TRBV5-1 with TRBJ1-2, with 7 bases aligning to TRBD1. Per germline, CDR1 SGHRS and CDR2 YFSETQ. The CDR3 is 14 amino acids. V lost 6 bases and J lost 3; bases outside the gene matches: 8. CDR3: CASKTGFGDYGYTF. CDR3 in DNA: TGCGCCAGCAAGACAGGGTTCGGTGACTATGGCTACACCTTC.

The chain joins TRBV29-1 to TRBJ1-2, with D possibly being TRBD1 (5 bases). V was cut by 6 bases and J by 4 bases, with 15 bases left in between. CDR1 SQVTM and CDR2 ANQGSEA come from the germline V gene. This CDR3 is built from 13 residues. CDR3 nucleotide sequence: TGCAGCGTATCTACAGGTCTCCCCTATGGCTACACCTTC. It translates to CSVSTGLPYGYTF.

The rearrangement joins TRBV5-1 to TRBJ2-3; 10 bases match TRBD1. The V segment lost 3 bases and the J segment 3 bases; nucleotides outside the gene matches: 1. The CDR3 length is 14 residues. Germline CDR1 is SGHRS and CDR2 is YFSETQ. The CDR3 nucleotides read TGCGCCAGCAGCTGGGGACAGGGGACAGATACGCAGTATTTT. It specifies CASSWGQGTDTQYF.

This clone has only a few counts. The chain carries TRBV2 and TRBJ1-2; 7 bases align to TRBD1. V lost 2 bases to trimming and J lost 0 bases; unmatched junction nucleotides: 0. The CDR3 sequence is 14 residues long. Germline lookup yields CDR1 SNHLY and CDR2 FYNNEI. The CDR3 reads CASSEQGANYGYTF. In nucleotides, the CDR3 is TGTGCCAGCAGTGAACAGGGGGCTAACTATGGCTACACCTTC.

The V gene is TRBV7-3, the J gene TRBJ2-2; D gene ambiguous. CDR3 size: 14 residues. The germline gives CDR1 SGHTA, CDR2 FQGTGA. Trimming shortened V by 5 bases and J by 3 bases, and 10 bases separated the two germline ends. The CDR3 sequence: CASSPVAHTGELFF. The CDR3 DNA sequence: TGTGCCAGCAGCCCCGTAGCCCACACCGGGGAGCTGTTTTTT.

The rearrangement joins TRBV6-5 to TRBJ1-1; possible D gene TRBD1, 6 bases. Germline lookup yields CDR1 MNHEY and CDR2 SVGAGI. With 6 bases removed from V and 3 bases from J, the gap between germline ends came to 14 bases. CDR3 length: 14 residues. CDR3 sequence: CASSLLGADTEAFF. As DNA, the CDR3 is TGTGCCAGCAGCCTACTGGGGGCTGACACTGAAGCTTTCTTT.

The CDR3 nucleotides read TGTGCCAGCACGGTCCAGGGAATCAACGAGCAGTACTTC. Translating gives CASTVQGINEQYF. The chain uses TRBV6-5 and TRBJ2-7; D possibly corresponds to TRBD1 (5 bases). This CDR3 spans 13 amino acids. Trimming stripped 7 bases from V and 5 bases from J, with 15 bases between. Germline loops: CDR1 MNHEY, CDR2 SVGAGI.

The DNA of the CDR3 is TGTGCCAGCAGTGAACCTGACAGGGGTCGCGGCTACACCTTC. Protein product: CASSEPDRGRGYTF. This chain uses TRBV25-1 with TRBJ1-2, with 8 nucleotides matching TRBD1. This CDR3 spans 14 amino acids. From germline, CDR1 is MGHDK and CDR2 SYGVNS. V was clipped by 2 bases and J by 8 bases; unmatched bases: 7.

The CDR3 nucleotides read TGCGCCAGCAGTGAGGGACTAGCGAACGGCAATGAGCAGTTCTTC. Protein product: CASSEGLANGNEQFF. This chain connects TRBV10-2 to TRBJ2-1; 9 nucleotides agree with TRBD2. The junction had 5 bases not matched to a gene; V was cut back by 2 bases and J by 6 bases. The CDR3 sequence is 15 residues long. The germline V gene has CDR1 WSHSY and CDR2 SAAADI.

The rearrangement uses TRBV3-1 (or the pseudogene TRBV3-2) and TRBJ2-3, with 11 nucleotides matching TRBD2. The V and J ends lost 3 bases and 2 bases, in that order; junction bases with no gene match: 7. CDR1 is LGHDT, CDR2 YNNKEL, per germline (reference sequence). CDR3 length equals 17 residues. The CDR3 spells CASSHGRLAGFTDTQYF. CDR3 coding DNA: TGTGCCAGCAGCCACGGAAGACTAGCGGGGTTCACAGATACGCAGTATTTT.

The J gene is TRBJ1-1, the V gene TRBV5-4; D perhaps matches TRBD1 (5 bases). From germline, CDR1 is SGHNT and CDR2 YYREEE (reference sequence). CDR3 length equals 14 residues. With 5 bases removed from V and 1 base from J, the gap between germline ends came to 12 bases. The CDR3 loop reads CASRPTDGNTEAFF. The CDR3 bases are TGTGCCAGCAGACCGACAGATGGGAACACTGAAGCTTTCTTT. Full variable domain (outside the CDR3, taken from reference TRBV5-4 and TRBJ1-1): ETGVTQSPTHLIKTRGQQVTLRCSSQSGHNTVSWYQQALGQGPQFIFQYYREEENGRGNFPPRFSGLQFPNYSSELNVNALELDDSALYLCASRPTDGNTEAFFGQGTRLTVV.

The V gene is TRBV4-3, the J gene TRBJ2-7, with unresolved D. Trimming pared 0 bases from V and 7 bases from J, leaving 25 bases between. CDR1 LGHNA and CDR2 YSLEER come from the germline V gene. The length of the CDR3 is 18 residues. CDR3 bases: TGCGCCAGCAGCCAAGATGGAGAGGTTGGAGTCCTATTTCATGAGCAGTACTTC. Amino acids: CASSQDGEVGVLFHEQYF.

This sequence joins TRBV7-9 and TRBJ2-7; TRBD2 might be the D (5 bases). The CDR3 has 14 amino acids. Trimming cost V 0 bases and J 3 bases, with 9 bases left between them. The germline V gene has CDR1 SEHNR and CDR2 FQNEAQ (reference sequence). In DNA form, the CDR3 reads TGTGCCAGCAGCTTAGCGGGAGTGAACTACGAGCAGTACTTC. This encodes CASSLAGVNYEQYF.

CDR3 region: CASGLVLGVHNEQFF. CDR3 sequence (DNA): TGTGCTAGTGGTTTGGTACTCGGGGTACACAATGAGCAGTTCTTC. The chain carries TRBV12-5 and TRBJ2-1, with a possible D match to TRBD2 (5 bases). Trimming shortened V by 0 bases and J by 5 bases, and 11 bases separated the two germline ends. Germline V gene lookup returns CDR1 LGHNT and CDR2 FRNRAP. The CDR3 has 15 amino acids.

The V gene is TRBV25-1, the J gene TRBJ2-3; TRBD1 matches at 8 bases. CDR3 length equals 15 residues. Trimming at V came to 3 bases and at J to 8 bases, leaving 10 bases not matched to a gene. The V gene's germline CDR1 is MGHDK and CDR2 SYGVNS. As DNA, the CDR3 is TGTGCCAGCAGTGATCCCAGGGGGCCCGGGGGTACGCAGTATTTT. Translating gives CASSDPRGPGGTQYF.

The chain joins TRBV3-1 (or the pseudogene TRBV3-2) to TRBJ1-2; D uncertain. From germline, CDR1 is LGHDT and CDR2 YNNKEL (reference sequence). CDR3 length: 15 amino acids. The V and J ends lost 1 base and 0 bases respectively, with 9 bases between them. The CDR3 region is CASSQGGRSNYGYTF. CDR3 coding DNA: TGTGCCAGCAGCCAAGGTGGCAGGTCTAACTATGGCTACACCTTC.

This clone appeared once. The chain employs TRBV7-9 and TRBJ2-1, with TRBD2 as a possible D gene (6 bases). Germline CDR1 is SEHNR and CDR2 is FQNEAQ (reference sequence). With 5 bases removed from V and 4 bases from J, the gap between germline ends came to 15 bases. The CDR3 totals 15 residues. CDR3 loop: CASSPNLREYNEQFF. Here the CDR3 DNA reads TGTGCCAGCAGCCCTAACTTGCGGGAATACAATGAGCAGTTCTTC.

The chain is built from TRBV4-2 and TRBJ1-1, with 8 bases identical to TRBD1. The junction had 19 bases not matched to a gene; V was cut back by 4 bases and J by 3 bases. This CDR3 region has 19 residues. Germline values: CDR1 LGHNA, CDR2 YNFKEQ. The CDR3 DNA reads TGTGCCAGCAGCCGGGGGACAGGAGGCTCTCTAGAGGGTGACACTGAAGCTTTCTTT. It codes for CASSRGTGGSLEGDTEAFF.

The V and J genes are TRBV11-3 and TRBJ2-1; 9 nucleotides line up with TRBD1. This CDR3 spans 16 amino acids. The V and J ends lost 4 bases and 7 bases, in that order; junction bases with no gene match: 11. Looked up from germline, CDR1 is SGHNT and CDR2 is YENEEA. CDR3 sequence: CASSSWDRALRNEQFF. CDR3 sequence (DNA): TGTGCCAGCAGCTCGTGGGACAGGGCCCTTCGAAATGAGCAGTTCTTC.

The J gene is TRBJ1-5, the V gene TRBV2; a possible D gene is TRBD1 (6 bases). Trimming left V 7 bases short and J 0 bases short, with 10 bases between. The CDR3 contains 14 residues. Germline-derived CDR1 and CDR2 are SNHLY and FYNNEI. CDR3 region: CASTNRDSNQPQHF. The DNA for the CDR3 is TGTGCCAGCACAAACAGGGATAGCAATCAGCCCCAGCATTTT.

The CDR3 loop reads CASSFPGANVLTF. The DNA of the CDR3 is TGTGCCAGCAGCTTTCCAGGGGCCAACGTCCTGACTTTC. V and J are TRBV7-9 and TRBJ2-6; D gene uncertain. V was shortened by 3 bases and J by 4 bases, with 4 bases between the two germline ends. The CDR3 is made up of 13 amino acids. In germline, CDR1 is SEHNR, CDR2 FQNEAQ (reference sequence).